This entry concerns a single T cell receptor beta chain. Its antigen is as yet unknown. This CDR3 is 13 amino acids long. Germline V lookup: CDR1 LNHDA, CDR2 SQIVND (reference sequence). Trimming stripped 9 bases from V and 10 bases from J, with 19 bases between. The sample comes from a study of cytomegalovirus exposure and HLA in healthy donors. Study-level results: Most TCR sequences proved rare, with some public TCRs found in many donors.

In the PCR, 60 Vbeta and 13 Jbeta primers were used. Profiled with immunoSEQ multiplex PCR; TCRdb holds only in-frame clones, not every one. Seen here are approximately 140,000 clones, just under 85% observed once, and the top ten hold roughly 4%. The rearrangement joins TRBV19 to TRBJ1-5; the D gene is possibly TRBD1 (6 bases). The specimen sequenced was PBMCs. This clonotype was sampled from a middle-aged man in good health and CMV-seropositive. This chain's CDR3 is CASKDSWISPQHF. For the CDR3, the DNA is TGTGCCAGCAAGGACAGTTGGATCAGCCCCCAGCATTTT. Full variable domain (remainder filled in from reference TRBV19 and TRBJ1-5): DGGITQSPKYLFRKEGQNVTLSCEQNLNHDAMYWYRQDPGQGLRLIYYSQIVNDFQKGDIAEGYSVSREKKESFPLTVTSAQKNPTAFYLCASKDSWISPQHFGDGTRLSIL.